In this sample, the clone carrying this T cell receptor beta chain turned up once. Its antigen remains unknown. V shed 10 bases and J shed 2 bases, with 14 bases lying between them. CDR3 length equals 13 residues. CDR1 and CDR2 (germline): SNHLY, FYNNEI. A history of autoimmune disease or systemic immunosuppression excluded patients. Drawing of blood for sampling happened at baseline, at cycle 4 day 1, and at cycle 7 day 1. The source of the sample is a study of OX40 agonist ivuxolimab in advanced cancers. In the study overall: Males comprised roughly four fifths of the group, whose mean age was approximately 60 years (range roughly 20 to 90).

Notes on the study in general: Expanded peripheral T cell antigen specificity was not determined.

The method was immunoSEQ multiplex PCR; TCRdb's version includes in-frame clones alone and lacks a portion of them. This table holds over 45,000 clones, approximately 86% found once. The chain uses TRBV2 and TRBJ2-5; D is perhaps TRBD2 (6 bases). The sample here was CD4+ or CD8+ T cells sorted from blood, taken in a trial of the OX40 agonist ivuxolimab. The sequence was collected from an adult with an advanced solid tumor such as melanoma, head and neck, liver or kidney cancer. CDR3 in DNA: TGTGCCAATAAACCGGCGGGACAAGAGACCCAGTACTTC. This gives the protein CANKPAGQETQYF.